These 17 T cell receptor beta chains were all obtained from the same sample, sequenced in a study of cytomegalovirus exposure and HLA in healthy donors. The primer mix had 60 Vbeta and 13 Jbeta primers. Sequencing was performed with immunoSEQ multiplex PCR; in TCRdb, only in-frame clones are kept and a portion is missing. Among 160,000 or so clones listed, around three quarters were seen once. Material: PBMCs. The receptors were sampled from a man aged 50 to 59 in good health and CMV-seropositive.

The genes are TRBV11-3 and TRBJ1-2, with 10 bases fitting TRBD1. CDR3 length equals 13 residues. CDR1 is SGHNT and CDR2 is YENEEA in the germline V gene. Losses at the gene ends were 3 bases for V and 8 bases for J; bases not matched to a gene: 3. The CDR3 spells CASSLGQGWGYTF. The CDR3 bases are TGTGCCAGCAGCTTGGGACAGGGGTGGGGCTACACCTTC.

The chain uses TRBV12-5 and TRBJ2-5, with 7 bases that match TRBD1. Per the germline V gene, CDR1 is LGHNT and CDR2 is FRNRAP. The CDR3 is 14 amino acids. V gave up 6 bases and J gave up 9 bases; unmatched junction bases: 13. The CDR3 coding sequence is TGTGCTAGTGGGACGCAGGACAGGTACGCGTCCCAGTACTTC. Protein product: CASGTQDRYASQYF.

The chain employs TRBV4-2 and TRBJ1-4, with TRBD1 matching 10 bases. The length of the CDR3 is 15 residues. The germline V gene encodes CDR1 LGHNA and CDR2 YNFKEQ. V lost 4 bases, J lost 7 bases, and 6 bases stayed unmatched. The CDR3 is CASSPSTGGFEKLFF. As DNA, the CDR3 is TGTGCCAGCAGCCCCTCGACAGGGGGCTTTGAAAAACTGTTTTTT.

J is TRBJ1-6 and V is TRBV7-2; 10 bases map to TRBD1. The CDR3 loop spans 16 amino acids. V dropped 2 bases and J dropped 9; count of bases not matched to a gene: 7. Looked up from germline, CDR1 is SGHTA and CDR2 is FQGNSA. In DNA form, the CDR3 reads TGTGCCAGCAGCTTAATGGGACAGGGGATCAGTTCACCCCTCCACTTT. Translating it yields CASSLMGQGISSPLHF.

The chain uses TRBV5-6 and TRBJ2-1; 8 positions agree with TRBD2. Looked up from germline, CDR1 is SGHDT and CDR2 is YYEEEE. The V segment lost 0 bases and the J segment 2 bases; nucleotides outside the gene matches: 4. This CDR3 has 16 amino acids. The CDR3, as DNA: TGTGCCAGCAGCTTGGCGACTAGCGCAACCTACAATGAGCAGTTCTTC. Amino acid sequence: CASSLATSATYNEQFF.

J is TRBJ2-6 and V is TRBV28; D is uncertain. The CDR3 sequence is 18 residues long. The ends were cut back, 0 bases at V and 0 bases at J, with 12 bases in the middle. Germline assignment: CDR1 MDHEN and CDR2 SYDVKM. The DNA of the CDR3 is TGTGCCAGCAGTTTATGGGGCATGCAGAGCTCTGGGGCCAACGTCCTGACTTTC. Translation gives CASSLWGMQSSGANVLTF. Looking up the rest from reference TRBV28 and TRBJ2-6 gives the full variable domain: DVKVTQSSRYLVKRTGEKVFLECVQDMDHENMFWYRQDPGLGLRLIYFSYDVKMKEKGDIPEGYSVSREKKERFSLILESASTNQTSMYLCASSLWGMQSSGANVLTFGAGSRLTVL.

This chain connects TRBV7-8 to TRBJ1-2; no clear D gene. V shed 2 bases and J shed 0 bases, with 10 bases lying between them. Germline loops: CDR1 SGHVS, CDR2 FQNEAQ. The CDR3 contains 15 residues. CDR3 amino acids: CASSLTRGSNYGYTF. The CDR3 DNA reads as TGTGCCAGCAGCTTAACTCGTGGTTCTAACTATGGCTACACCTTC.

V usage is TRBV5-6 and J usage is TRBJ1-2; possible D gene TRBD1, 6 bases. The V end was cut by 3 bases, the J end by 8 bases, with 20 bases between. The CDR3 loop spans 15 amino acids. CDR1 is SGHDT, CDR2 YYEEEE, per germline. The CDR3 protein is CASSSPLRDILGYTF. The CDR3 DNA reads as TGTGCCAGCAGCTCGCCTTTAAGGGACATCTTGGGCTACACCTTC.

The chain joins TRBV4-3 to TRBJ1-6; D is unresolved. V lost 0 bases to trimming and J lost 7 bases, with 13 bases between them. The CDR3 is 16 residues long. Germline V gene data show CDR1 as LGHNA and CDR2 as YSLEER. Here the CDR3 DNA reads TGCGCCAGCAGCCAAGAAGCGGGCAGAGAGAATTCACCCCTCCACTTT. It codes for CASSQEAGRENSPLHF.

The chain couples TRBV7-2 to TRBJ1-2, with 9 nucleotides matching TRBD1. The V and J ends lost 6 bases and 8 bases, in that order; junction bases with no gene match: 4. CDR3 size: 12 residues. Germline V gives CDR1 SGHTA, CDR2 FQGNSA. This chain's CDR3 is CASRGQGRGYTF. The CDR3 DNA reads TGTGCCAGCAGGGGACAGGGTCGAGGCTACACCTTC.

Only a few counts were recorded for this clone. V and J are TRBV29-1 and TRBJ1-6; D remains unclear. Trimming pared 2 bases from V and 6 bases from J, leaving 20 bases between. From germline, CDR1 is SQVTM and CDR2 ANQGSEA. CDR3 length equals 17 residues. CDR3 sequence reads: CSVEKSPLTRCNSPLHF. The CDR3 DNA is TGCAGCGTTGAAAAGAGCCCCCTCACCCGGTGTAATTCACCCCTCCACTTT.

This chain connects TRBV5-5 to TRBJ1-4, with 7 bases lining up with TRBD1. V shed 5 bases and J 8 bases; nucleotides not matched to a gene: 18. CDR3 size: 17 residues. The germline V gene encodes CDR1 SGHKS and CDR2 YYEKEE (reference sequence). As DNA, the CDR3 is TGTGCCAGCAGTTACCGGGACAGACCTATTCCCGAGGAAAAACTGTTTTTT. Translated, it gives CASSYRDRPIPEEKLFF.

The genes are TRBV19 and TRBJ1-5; 7 bases align to TRBD1. V was clipped by 2 bases and J by 2 bases; unmatched bases: 6. Germline values: CDR1 LNHDA, CDR2 SQIVND (reference sequence). This CDR3 has 16 amino acids. The CDR3 coding sequence is TGTGCCAGTAGTATACTAGGGGGCTTTGGCAATCAGCCCCAGCATTTT. This gives the protein CASSILGGFGNQPQHF. Together with reference TRBV19 and TRBJ1-5, the CDR3 gives the full variable domain: DGGITQSPKYLFRKEGQNVTLSCEQNLNHDAMYWYRQDPGQGLRLIYYSQIVNDFQKGDIAEGYSVSREKKESFPLTVTSAQKNPTAFYLCASSILGGFGNQPQHFGDGTRLSIL.

In its sample, this clone was seen a few times. In DNA, the CDR3 is TGTGCCAGCAGCTTCAGGGGGAACTCCTACAATGAGCAGTTCTTC. This sequence encodes CASSFRGNSYNEQFF. The chain uses TRBV7-2 and TRBJ2-1; 7 bases are shared with TRBD1. The V segment lost 3 bases and the J segment 0 bases; nucleotides outside the gene matches: 2. CDR3 length: 15 amino acids. Germline-derived CDR1 and CDR2 are SGHTA and FQGNSA. The variable domain in full, with the rest retrieved from reference TRBV7-2 and TRBJ2-1, is GAGVSQSPSNKVTEKGKDVELRCDPISGHTALYWYRQSLGQGLEFLIYFQGNSAPDKSGLPSDRFSAERTGGSVSTLTIQRTQQEDSAVYLCASSFRGNSYNEQFFGPGTRLTVL.

This clone was seen just once. CDR3: CASTNSGRGTNQPQHF. In DNA, the CDR3 is TGTGCCAGTACCAATTCCGGAAGGGGTACCAATCAGCCCCAGCATTTT. The chain carries TRBV19 and TRBJ1-5; weak D call: TRBD1 (5 bases). This CDR3 is built from 16 residues. V lost 7 bases and J 3 bases, leaving 19 bases between the germline ends. CDR1 LNHDA and CDR2 SQIVND come from the germline V gene (reference sequence).

This clone has a single count. This chain uses TRBV19 with TRBJ1-3; unclear D gene. This CDR3 spans 14 amino acids. Germline CDR1 reads LNHDA; CDR2 reads SQIVND (reference sequence). Trimming took off 3 bases at V and 0 bases at J, with 6 bases between the two ends. The CDR3 DNA is TGTGCCAGTAGTATGGGGAGCTCTGGAAACACCATATATTTT. This gives the protein CASSMGSSGNTIYF.

V is TRBV19 and J is TRBJ1-2; 8 nucleotides align to TRBD1. V lost 4 bases and J lost 4; bases outside the gene matches: 8. Germline CDR1 LNHDA, CDR2 SQIVND (reference sequence). CDR3 length: 15 residues. CDR3 nucleotide sequence: TGTGCCAGTAGTACAGGGACAGGAGGGGTCTATGGCTACACCTTC. Translation: CASSTGTGGVYGYTF.